These T cell receptor beta chains were read from a single sample in a study of cytomegalovirus exposure and HLA in healthy donors. Measured with immunoSEQ multiplex PCR; TCRdb has only the in-frame clones, and not every one. Of roughly 60,000 clones in the sample, over 90% were seen once. Sample: PBMCs. All receptors come from a man aged 18 to 30 in good health and CMV-seronegative. CDR3s include the opening cysteine and the closing phenylalanine or tryptophan. D genes are given only for firm matches.

cdr3_aa | cdr3_nt | cdr3_length | j_call | v_call | d_call
CASSSIAGQAFF | TGTGCCAGCAGCTCCATAGCGGGTCAAGCTTTCTTT | 12 | TRBJ1-1 | TRBV7-9 | -
CASSELQGSEAFF | TGCGCCAGCAGTGAGTTACAGGGATCTGAAGCTTTCTTT | 13 | TRBJ1-1 | TRBV10-2 | -
CASSLGGDNQPQHF | TGTGCCAGCAGCTTGGGGGGGGACAATCAGCCCCAGCATTTT | 14 | TRBJ1-5 | TRBV5-4 | -
CASSEFSSGEQYF | TGCGCCAGCAGTGAGTTCTCTAGCGGCGAGCAGTACTTC | 13 | TRBJ2-7 | TRBV10-1 | TRBD2
CASSPRAGGVSGANVLTF | TGTGCCAGTAGTCCCCGAGCAGGGGGAGTCTCTGGGGCCAACGTCCTGACTTTC | 18 | TRBJ2-6 | TRBV19 | TRBD1
CASAGDRNQPQHF | TGTGCCAGTGCCGGAGACAGAAATCAGCCCCAGCATTTT | 13 | TRBJ1-5 | TRBV19 | -
CASSRSGTYEQYF | TGTGCCAGCAGCCGATCGGGAACCTACGAGCAGTACTTC | 13 | TRBJ2-7 | TRBV11-2 | -
CASTGRDIRYEQYF | TGTGCCAGTACCGGAAGGGACATCCGATACGAGCAGTACTTC | 14 | TRBJ2-7 | TRBV28 | -
CASSPPSGERGYTF | TGCGCCAGCAGCCCACCATCAGGGGAGCGGGGCTACACCTTC | 14 | TRBJ1-2 | TRBV5-1 | -
CAISVEGAHQPQHF | TGTGCCATCAGTGTAGAAGGGGCTCATCAGCCCCAGCATTTT | 14 | TRBJ1-5 | TRBV10-3 | -
CASSGRDRVYEQYF | TGTGCCAGTAGTGGGCGGGACAGGGTCTACGAGCAGTACTTC | 14 | TRBJ2-7 | TRBV19 | TRBD1
CSVIRGAGTEAFF | TGCAGCGTTATCCGGGGGGCGGGCACTGAAGCTTTCTTT | 13 | TRBJ1-1 | TRBV29-1 | -
CASSLTGAGNIQYF | TGTGCCAGCAGTCTAACAGGGGCCGGAAACATTCAGTACTTC | 14 | TRBJ2-4 | TRBV28 | TRBD1
CASSPWNRLLSYGYTF | TGTGCCAGCAGCCCCTGGAACAGGTTACTTTCCTATGGCTACACCTTC | 16 | TRBJ1-2 | TRBV14 | -
CASSLVSTDTQYF | TGTGCCAGCAGCTTAGTTTCAACAGATACGCAGTATTTT | 13 | TRBJ2-3 | TRBV7-9 | -
CASSLRVQVNTEAFF | TGTGCCAGCAGCTTAAGGGTACAGGTAAACACTGAAGCTTTCTTT | 15 | TRBJ1-1 | TRBV7-2 | -